This passage covers 6 T cell receptor beta chains from one sample sequenced in a study of blood T cells in healthy people across ages. With a J-beta primer mix and a sample-barcoded 5' primer, a second PCR ran about 7 to 12 cycles. TCRdb ran MiXCR on the 5' RACE reads and lists one entry per CDR3 protein. In the table there are approximately 1.5 million distinct CDR3 sequences, roughly 32% of which are singletons. The material sequenced was blood. These receptors were taken from a woman in her 30s in good health.

On this clonotype: This likely reflects a read error, since a far larger clone is one base away. The chain is built from TRBV5-5 and TRBJ2-3; D unclear. Germline values: CDR1 SGHKS, CDR2 YYEKEE (reference sequence). There are 13 residues in the CDR3. The CDR3 DNA reads TGTGCCGGCAGCTCCTCTAGCACAGATACGCAGTATTTT. Its translation: CAGSSSSTDTQYF.

This sequence joins TRBV5-1 and TRBJ2-1; no reliable D call. This CDR3 comprises 12 residues. Germline loops: CDR1 SGHRS, CDR2 YFSETQ. The germline V and J ends were trimmed by 1 base and 15 bases, with 14 bases remaining between them. The CDR3 sequence: CASSLNEALRFF. DNA of the CDR3: TGCGCCAGCAGCTTGAATGAGGCTCTCCGGTTCTTC.

This clonotype appeared many times. DNA of the CDR3: TGCAGCGTTGGCTTTATGGGGAGGAGGTACGAGCAGTACTTC. Residues: CSVGFMGRRYEQYF. V is TRBV29-1 and J is TRBJ2-7; a possible D gene is TRBD2 (6 bases). Looked up from germline, CDR1 is SQVTM and CDR2 is ANQGSEA. Trimming stripped 4 bases from V and 4 bases from J, with 17 bases between. This CDR3 is built from 14 residues.

This clonotype appeared a few times. The J gene is TRBJ2-7, the V gene TRBV27, with TRBD1 matching 9 bases. There are 12 residues in the CDR3. Germline CDR1 MNHEY, CDR2 SMNVEV (reference sequence). The junction had 2 bases not matched to a gene; V was cut back by 5 bases and J by 6 bases. Here the CDR3 reads CASSRDRVEQYF. As DNA, the CDR3 is TGTGCCAGCAGTCGGGACAGGGTCGAGCAGTACTTC.

The genes are TRBV20-1 and TRBJ1-2; 8 bases are a match to TRBD1. J was trimmed by 5 bases and V by 5 bases; bases with no gene match: 13. The CDR3 runs to 15 residues. Germline V gene lookup returns CDR1 DFQATT and CDR2 SNEGSKA (reference sequence). CDR3 DNA: TGCAGTGCTCCCCGTTGGGCAGGGGGCGGTTATGGCTACACCTTC. Protein product: CSAPRWAGGGYGYTF.

V gene TRBV20-1 combines with J gene TRBJ2-1; TRBD2 matches at 9 bases. V lost 5 bases and J lost 3; bases outside the gene matches: 5. CDR1 is DFQATT, CDR2 SNEGSKA, per germline (reference sequence). The CDR3 consists of 14 residues. The CDR3 here is CSALAGVIYNEQFF. The CDR3 coding sequence is TGCAGTGCTTTAGCGGGAGTTATCTACAATGAGCAGTTCTTC.